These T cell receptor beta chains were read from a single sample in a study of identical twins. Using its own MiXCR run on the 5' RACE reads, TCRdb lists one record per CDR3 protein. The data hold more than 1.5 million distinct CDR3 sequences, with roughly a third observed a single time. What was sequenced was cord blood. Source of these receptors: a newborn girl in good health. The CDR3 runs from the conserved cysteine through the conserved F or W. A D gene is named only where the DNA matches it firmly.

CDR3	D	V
CASSVSLAQETQYF	.	TRBV9
CASSHISGRAREQFF	TRBD2	TRBV3-1
CASSLGGLVRYNEQFF	TRBD2	TRBV11-3
CSGGRAIGGPKITDTQYF	.	TRBV29-1
CASSLAPPSYEQYF	.	TRBV5-1
CASSLGPPHTEAFF	.	TRBV5-1
CASTDLCQGDGYTF	TRBD1	TRBV6-7
CASSLGRNLNYGYTF	.	TRBV5-1
CASSLARERREPFNEQFF	.	TRBV7-8
CASSQSGGTGWNQPQHF	TRBD1	TRBV23-1
CASSQDIAGVIGYNEQFF	TRBD2	TRBV7-2
CASSLALARAYEQYF	.	TRBV5-6
CASSKEDRALYGYTF	.	TRBV21-1
CASAIGGDTQYF	.	TRBV27
CATSGLKAGVPGELFF	.	TRBV24-1
CASRETEASTDTQYF	.	TRBV6-5
CASSLTSGSYQETQFF	TRBD2	TRBV5-1
CVSSVDLAGLYNEQFF	TRBD2	TRBV9
CSARDQGDRTDTQYF	TRBD1	TRBV20-1
CSAPRGSYEQYF	.	TRBV20-1
CASSYPRINWPNEQFF	.	TRBV6-5
CSATPLENIQYF	.	TRBV20-1
CSARDQASGSLHEQFF	TRBD2	TRBV20-1
CASSLRDRGNIQYF	TRBD1	TRBV11-1
CASSKAPTSGKDNEQFF	.	TRBV21-1
CASSPTGILNTEAFF	.	TRBV3-1
CASSFGDPEKLFF	.	TRBV5-1
CASSRLKRPDTQYF	.	TRBV6-5